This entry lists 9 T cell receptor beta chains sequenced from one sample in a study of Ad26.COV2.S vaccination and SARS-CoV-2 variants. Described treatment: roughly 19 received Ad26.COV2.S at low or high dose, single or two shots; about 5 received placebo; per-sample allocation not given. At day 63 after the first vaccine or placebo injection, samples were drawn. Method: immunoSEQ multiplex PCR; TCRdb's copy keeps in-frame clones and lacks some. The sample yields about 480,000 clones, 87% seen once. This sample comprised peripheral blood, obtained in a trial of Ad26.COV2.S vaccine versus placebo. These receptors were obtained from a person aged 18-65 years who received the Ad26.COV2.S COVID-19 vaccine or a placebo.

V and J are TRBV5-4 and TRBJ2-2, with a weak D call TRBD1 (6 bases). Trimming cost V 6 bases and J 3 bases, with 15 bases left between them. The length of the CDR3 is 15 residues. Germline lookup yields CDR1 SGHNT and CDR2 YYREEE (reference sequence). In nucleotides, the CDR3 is TGTGCCAGCACTCGGGCAGGGGTATACACCGGGGAGCTGTTTTTT. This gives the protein CASTRAGVYTGELFF. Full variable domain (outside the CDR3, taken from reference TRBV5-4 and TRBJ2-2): ETGVTQSPTHLIKTRGQQVTLRCSSQSGHNTVSWYQQALGQGPQFIFQYYREEENGRGNFPPRFSGLQFPNYSSELNVNALELDDSALYLCASTRAGVYTGELFFGEGSRLTVL.

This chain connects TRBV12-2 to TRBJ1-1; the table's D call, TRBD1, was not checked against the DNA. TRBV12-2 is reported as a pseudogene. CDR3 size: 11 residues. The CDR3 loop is CASRLLGDAFF. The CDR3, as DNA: TGTGCAAGTCGCTTATTGGGCGACGCTTTCTTT.

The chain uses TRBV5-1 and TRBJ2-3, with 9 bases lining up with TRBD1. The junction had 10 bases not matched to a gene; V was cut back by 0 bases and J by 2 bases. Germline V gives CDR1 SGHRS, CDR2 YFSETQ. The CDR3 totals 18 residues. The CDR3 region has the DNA TGCGCCAGCAGCTTGGCCGAGGGGACAGGGCCAGTCACAGATACGCAGTATTTT. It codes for CASSLAEGTGPVTDTQYF.

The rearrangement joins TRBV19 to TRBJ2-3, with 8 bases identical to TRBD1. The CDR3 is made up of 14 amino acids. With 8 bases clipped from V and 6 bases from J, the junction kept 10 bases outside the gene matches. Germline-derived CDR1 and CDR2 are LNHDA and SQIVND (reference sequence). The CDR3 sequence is CASGRQGPGDTQYF. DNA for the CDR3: TGTGCCAGTGGGAGACAGGGGCCGGGGGATACGCAGTATTTT.

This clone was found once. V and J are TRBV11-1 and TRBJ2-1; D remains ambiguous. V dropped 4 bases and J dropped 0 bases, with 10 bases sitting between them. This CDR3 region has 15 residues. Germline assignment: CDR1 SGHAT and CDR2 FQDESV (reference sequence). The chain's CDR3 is CASSSGESSYNEQFF. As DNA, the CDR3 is TGTGCCAGCAGCTCTGGCGAAAGCTCCTACAATGAGCAGTTCTTC. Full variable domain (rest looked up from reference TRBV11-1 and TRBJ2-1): EAEVAQSPRYKITEKSQAVAFWCDPISGHATLYWYRQILGQGPELLVQFQDESVVDDSQLPKDRFSAERLKGVDSTLKIQPAELGDSAMYLCASSSGESSYNEQFFGPGTRLTVL.

The DNA for the CDR3 is TGTGCCAGCAGTTTAACCCGATCCACAGGGGCCCGCTATGGCTACACCTTC. Its protein product is CASSLTRSTGARYGYTF. The chain carries TRBV28 and TRBJ1-2; 7 bases are a match to TRBD1. Germline CDR1 MDHEN, CDR2 SYDVKM. The J segment lost 4 bases and the V segment lost 2 bases, leaving 13 bases of the junction unmatched. The CDR3 covers 17 residues.

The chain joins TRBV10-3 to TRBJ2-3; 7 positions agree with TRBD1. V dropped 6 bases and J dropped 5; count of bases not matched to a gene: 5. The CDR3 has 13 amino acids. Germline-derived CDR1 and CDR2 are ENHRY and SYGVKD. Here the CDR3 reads CAIRGDRQDTQYF. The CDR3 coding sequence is TGTGCCATCAGGGGGGACAGACAAGATACGCAGTATTTT.

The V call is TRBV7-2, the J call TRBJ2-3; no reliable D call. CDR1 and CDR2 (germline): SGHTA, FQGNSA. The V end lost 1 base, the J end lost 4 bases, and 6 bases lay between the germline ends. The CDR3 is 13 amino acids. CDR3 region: CASSLGWADTQYF. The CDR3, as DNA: TGTGCCAGCAGCTTAGGTTGGGCAGATACGCAGTATTTT. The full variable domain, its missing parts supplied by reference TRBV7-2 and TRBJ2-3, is GAGVSQSPSNKVTEKGKDVELRCDPISGHTALYWYRQSLGQGLEFLIYFQGNSAPDKSGLPSDRFSAERTGGSVSTLTIQRTQQEDSAVYLCASSLGWADTQYFGPGTRLTVL.

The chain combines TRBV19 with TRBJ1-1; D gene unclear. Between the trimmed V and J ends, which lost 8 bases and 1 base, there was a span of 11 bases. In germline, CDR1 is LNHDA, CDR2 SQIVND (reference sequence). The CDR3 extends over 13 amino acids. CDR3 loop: CASSFGRNTEAFF. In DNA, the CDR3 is TGTGCCAGTTCCTTTGGGCGGAACACTGAAGCTTTCTTT.